This T cell receptor (beta chain) was recovered during a study of blood T cell repertoires in COVID-19. As for the study in general: PBMCs, B-cell-depleted T cells, or T cells were the source of the cDNA or gDNA that made up the material.

Original processing methods: Amplifying reference gene primers gave estimates of nucleated cell counts. TCRdb's table, derived via immunoSEQ multiplex PCR, lists solely in-frame clones and lacks some. The V and J calls and the clone size are those of that table, but D and trimming were determined from the DNA. Counted here are about 27,000 clones, approximately 64% occurring once; the ten biggest clones make up 6% to 8%. There are 14 residues in the CDR3. CDR1 is SGDLS and CDR2 is YYNGEE in the germline V gene. The germline V and J ends were trimmed by 5 bases and 0 bases, with 6 bases remaining between them.

Sequences were obtained from peripheral blood. V usage is TRBV9 and J usage is TRBJ2-6, with D tentatively TRBD2 (5 bases). The receptor comes from a man aged 60 to 75 with active or convalescent COVID-19. CDR3 DNA sequence: TGTGCCAGCAGGGGGAGCTCTGGGGCCAACGTCCTGACTTTC. This encodes CASRGSSGANVLTF.